This T cell receptor (beta chain) was sequenced during a study of blood T cell repertoires in COVID-19. On this clone: A junction boundary mismatches the germline segment, possibly from a read error.

Libraries were prepared by immunoSEQ multiplex PCR; TCRdb keeps only in-frame clonotypes and omits some of them. This sample yields tens of thousands of clones, of which about three quarters are seen a single time; around half belongs to the top ten. Germline V gene sequence: CDR1 SSHAT, CDR2 FNYEAQ (reference sequence). CDR3 size: 14 residues. This receptor was identified in a woman at least 80 years old with acute or convalescent COVID-19. V is TRBV7-7 and J is TRBJ2-5; D is perhaps TRBD2 (5 bases). Material for sequencing was peripheral blood. The CDR3 nucleotides read TGTGCTAGCAGCCCCGTGGGGTTTGCGGGGACCCAGTACTTC. Its translation is CASSPVGFAGTQYF.